Listed below are T cell receptor beta chains from one sample, sequenced in a study of shared clonotypes between healthy human individuals. The table came from immunoSEQ multiplex PCR; TCRdb's copy has only in-frame clones and leaves some out. Of 950,000 to 1,300,000 clones in the sample, around 75% were seen once. Material: memory CD4+ T cells sorted from blood. These receptors were obtained from a man aged 18 to 35 in good health. CDR3s include the opening cysteine and the closing phenylalanine or tryptophan. Each record gives: J gene, V gene, D gene, clone size, CDR3 DNA, CDR3 protein. D genes are given only for firm matches. A clone size is listed for some rows: how often the clone was seen (once, few, many), or a class if it is expanded.

J: TRBJ1-2; V: TRBV20-1; D: -; size: once; DNA: TGCAGCACCAAATACGGTTATGGCTACACCTTC; CDR3: CSTKYGYGYTF
J: TRBJ1-2; V: TRBV6-6; D: -; size: -; DNA: TGTGCCAGCACAACATCGGGGGGGCCCGCTGGCTACACCTTC; CDR3: CASTTSGGPAGYTF
J: TRBJ1-4; V: TRBV25-1; D: -; size: -; DNA: TGTGCCAGCAGTCGGGGAGGGGGTGAAAAACTGTTTTTT; CDR3: CASSRGGGEKLFF
J: TRBJ1-5; V: TRBV9; D: -; size: -; DNA: TGTGCCAGCAGCGTAGGGGGAGGGTGGGAGGATCAGCCCCAGCATTTT; CDR3: CASSVGGGWEDQPQHF
J: TRBJ2-3; V: TRBV2; D: -; size: -; DNA: TGTGCCAGCAGAGACCATACCAACACAGATACGCAGTATTTT; CDR3: CASRDHTNTDTQYF
J: TRBJ1-2; V: TRBV6-6; D: -; size: -; DNA: TGTGCCAGCAGTTACGGACCTGAGGGGGTCGGCTATGGCTACACCTTC; CDR3: CASSYGPEGVGYGYTF
J: TRBJ2-1; V: TRBV4-3; D: TRBD2; size: few; DNA: TGCGCCAGCAGCCAAAATCGTGCGGGGGGTGAGCAGTTCTTC; CDR3: CASSQNRAGGEQFF
J: TRBJ2-1; V: TRBV6-1; D: TRBD1; size: -; DNA: TGTGCCAGCAGTGAATCGACAGGGAATGAGCAGTTCTTC; CDR3: CASSESTGNEQFF
J: TRBJ2-2; V: TRBV7-2; D: -; size: few; DNA: TGTGCCAGCAGCACCATGACCCGGGTCACCGGGGAGCTGTTTTTT; CDR3: CASSTMTRVTGELFF
J: TRBJ1-6; V: TRBV10-2; D: -; size: -; DNA: TGCGCCAGCAGTGAGTTAAGTTGGGCTGGGAATTCACCCCTCCACTTT; CDR3: CASSELSWAGNSPLHF
J: TRBJ2-3; V: TRBV12-1; D: -; size: few; DNA: TGTGCCAGCAGCTTTGGCCGACCCAGGGGAGAGGATACGCAGTATTTT; CDR3: CASSFGRPRGEDTQYF
J: TRBJ2-4; V: TRBV9; D: TRBD1; size: -; DNA: TGTGCCAGCCAGGGACAGGTTGATCCCATTCAGTACTTC; CDR3: CASQGQVDPIQYF
J: TRBJ2-7; V: TRBV7-2; D: TRBD2; size: -; DNA: TGTGCCAGCAGCTTGGTAGCGGGAGGGGGGCTCTACGAGCAGTACTTC; CDR3: CASSLVAGGGLYEQYF
J: TRBJ1-2; V: TRBV6-1; D: TRBD1; size: -; DNA: TGTGCCAGCAGTCCCGGGACAGATCCTAACTATGGCTACACCTTC; CDR3: CASSPGTDPNYGYTF
J: TRBJ2-1; V: TRBV6-5; D: -; size: -; DNA: TGTGCCAGCAGTTACAGAAGTGAGCAGTTCTTC; CDR3: CASSYRSEQFF
J: TRBJ2-5; V: TRBV2; D: -; size: -; DNA: TGTGCCAGCAGTCCTACCCGAAACCAAGAGACCCAGTACTTC; CDR3: CASSPTRNQETQYF